The 5 T cell receptor beta chains below were found in one sample sequenced in a study of CD8+CD57+ T cells in acquired aplastic anemia. According to the study, genomic DNA was the template for TCR beta VDJ and CDR3 profiling. TCRdb analysed the reads with MiXCR anew, one entry per CDR3 protein. The top ten clones hold roughly two thirds of a sample with approximately 98,000 distinct CDR3 sequences, 55% to 75% of them seen once. Whoever was chosen for sequencing had shown CD8+CD57+ cell expansion by flow cytometry. What was sequenced was sorted CD4+, CD8+, or CD8+CD57+ T cells (not recorded which) from PBMCs. These receptors all stem from a human donor with aplastic anemia.

The gene calls are TRBV2 and TRBJ1-6; 9 bases align to TRBD1. CDR3 size: 14 residues. V lost 7 bases and J lost 9; bases outside the gene matches: 7. Germline V gene data show CDR1 as SNHLY and CDR2 as FYNNEI. CDR3 amino acids: CASMVLQGASPLHF. In nucleotides, the CDR3 is TGTGCCAGCATGGTCCTACAGGGGGCTTCACCCCTCCACTTT.

This clonotype appeared many times. This chain links TRBV6-4 with TRBJ2-3, with TRBD2 matching 12 bases. V lost 0 bases, J lost 5 bases, and 6 bases stayed unmatched. This CDR3 has 17 amino acids. CDR1 and CDR2 from the germline V gene are MRHNA and SNTAGT. The CDR3 reads CASSDSVGTSGRDTQYF. The CDR3 DNA follows: TGTGCCAGCAGTGACTCCGTTGGGACTAGCGGGCGAGATACGCAGTATTTT.

This rearrangement joins TRBV2 to TRBJ2-3; D is undetermined. The CDR3 extends over 14 amino acids. Trimming pared 4 bases from V and 0 bases from J, leaving 8 bases between. Germline V lookup: CDR1 SNHLY, CDR2 FYNNEI. The CDR3 nucleotides read TGTGCCAGCAGTGGCTTGGATAGCACAGATACGCAGTATTTT. This codes for CASSGLDSTDTQYF.

This clonotype was seen many times. The chain is built from TRBV4-1 and TRBJ2-4; perhaps TRBD2 as D (5 bases). Trimming took 0 bases from V and 12 from J, leaving 9 bases between them. The length of the CDR3 is 12 residues. The germline V gene has CDR1 MGHRA and CDR2 YSYEKL. The CDR3 DNA follows: TGCGCCAGCAGCCAAGACGTACGGGATCAGTACTTC. It yields the protein CASSQDVRDQYF.

Here the CDR3 DNA reads TGTGCCACCAGCTATCAAGACGGGAACACTGAAGCTTTCTTT. Protein: CATSYQDGNTEAFF. This chain uses TRBV15 with TRBJ1-1; D gene uncertain. The V gene lost 5 bases and the J gene lost 1 base, with 11 bases spanning the gap. CDR1 and CDR2 from the germline V gene are LNHNV and YYDKDF (reference sequence). The CDR3 has 14 residues. Using reference TRBV15 and TRBJ1-1 for the parts outside the CDR3, the full variable domain is DAMVIQNPRYQVTQFGKPVTLSCSQTLNHNVMYWYQQKSSQAPKLLFHYYDKDFNNEADTPDNFQSRRPNTSFCFLDIRSPGLGDTAMYLCATSYQDGNTEAFFGQGTRLTVV.